The clone carrying this T cell receptor beta chain has just a few counts. This entry is derived from a study of blood T cell repertoires in COVID-19. Study details: The cDNA or gDNA used as material had been derived from T cells, B-cell-depleted T cells, or PBMCs.

This CDR3 contains 15 residues. CDR1 and CDR2 from the germline V gene are MNHNY and SVGAGI (reference sequence). V was pared by 5 bases and J by 0 bases, with 7 bases of the junction left unmatched. Original handling: It was from reference gene primer amplification that nucleated cell counts were estimated. Data came from immunoSEQ multiplex PCR; TCRdb stores just in-frame clones and leaves some out. Clonal size and the V and J genes are those of that table, whereas D and trimming came from the DNA. This sample has 150,000 to 200,000 clones; 75% to 80% occur once, and the top ten carry about 26%. The source material was peripheral blood. The sequence was collected from a woman between 65 and 79 years old with acute or convalescent COVID-19. The J gene is TRBJ2-7, the V gene TRBV6-6; 7 nucleotides align to TRBD2. CDR3 amino acids: CASSRDYSVSYEQYF. The CDR3 DNA reads TGTGCCAGCAGTCGGGACTATTCGGTCTCCTACGAGCAGTACTTC.